The 28 T cell receptor beta chains below all came from one sample that was sequenced in a study of shared clonotypes between healthy human individuals. TCRdb keeps only in-frame clones here, not all; method: immunoSEQ multiplex PCR. The data contain more than 550,000 clones, approximately 90% of them seen just once; the ten biggest clones take up approximately 22%. The naive CD8 subset, CD45RO-negative cells positively selected for CCR7, excluded terminally differentiated effector memory CD45RA+ cells. Sequenced material: naive CD8+ T cells sorted from blood. The source of these receptors is a man in his thirties or forties in good health.

This clone was counted a single time. The J gene is TRBJ2-7, the V gene TRBV7-3; 8 bases fit TRBD2. The CDR3 length is 18 residues. The ends lost 2 bases at V and 2 bases at J; junction bases unmatched: 14. CDR1 SGHTA and CDR2 FQGTGA come from the germline V gene. The CDR3: CASSLSSRGGRNPYEQYF. The CDR3 DNA sequence: TGTGCCAGCAGCTTATCTAGCCGGGGGGGCCGAAATCCCTACGAGCAGTACTTC.

The chain carries TRBV27 and TRBJ2-3; D not resolved. The germline gives CDR1 MNHEY, CDR2 SMNVEV (reference sequence). The ends were cut back, 5 bases at V and 2 bases at J, with 8 bases in the middle. The CDR3 is 13 amino acids. CDR3 sequence reads: CASSPQTTDTQYF. In DNA form, the CDR3 reads TGTGCCAGCAGTCCCCAGACCACAGATACGCAGTATTTT.

The chain has TRBV9 and TRBJ2-1; 7 bases match TRBD2. The CDR3 loop spans 14 amino acids. V shed 4 bases, J shed 9 bases, and the junction held 10 bases outside the gene matches. Looked up from germline, CDR1 is SGDLS and CDR2 is YYNGEE. CDR3 in DNA: TGTGCCAGCAGCCCCGGGACTATCGAGAGTGAGCAGTTCTTC. Translation: CASSPGTIESEQFF.

The V gene is TRBV29-1, the J gene TRBJ2-1; tentative D call: TRBD2 (6 bases). The CDR3 covers 15 residues. Trimming took off 1 base at V and 4 bases at J, with 14 bases between the two ends. The germline gives CDR1 SQVTM, CDR2 ANQGSEA. This CDR3 is CSVEGGVHSYNEQFF. CDR3 coding DNA: TGCAGCGTTGAAGGGGGGGTTCACTCATACAATGAGCAGTTCTTC.

This chain uses TRBV27 with TRBJ1-1, with 9 bases lining up with TRBD1. The germline V gene has CDR1 MNHEY and CDR2 SMNVEV (reference sequence). The CDR3 has 16 residues. The junction had 12 bases not matched to a gene; V was cut back by 5 bases and J by 5 bases. The CDR3, as DNA: TGTGCCAGCAGTCTCAAACAGGGGGCGAGAGATACTGAAGCTTTCTTT. Protein sequence: CASSLKQGARDTEAFF.

Comments on this clone: This same CDR3 is encoded by further DNA sequences in the sample. The V gene is TRBV6-5, the J gene TRBJ2-1; 8 bases agree with TRBD2. This CDR3 is 14 amino acids long. Germline values: CDR1 MNHEY, CDR2 SVGAGI. Trimming cost V 2 bases and J 4 bases; bases outside gene matches: 1. The CDR3 sequence is CASSYSGSYNEQFF. The CDR3 coding sequence is TGTGCCAGCAGTTACAGCGGGAGTTACAATGAGCAGTTCTTC.

This clone was observed a single time. The chain couples TRBV5-4 to TRBJ2-7; 7 positions agree with TRBD1. The CDR3 spans 13 residues. V lost 4 bases, J lost 3 bases, and 4 bases stayed unmatched. Germline V lookup: CDR1 SGHNT, CDR2 YYREEE (reference sequence). CDR3 protein: CASSVGTVYEQYF. CDR3 bases: TGTGCCAGCAGCGTCGGGACAGTCTACGAGCAGTACTTC.

This chain uses TRBV6-5 with TRBJ2-6; 7 bases agree with TRBD1. Per germline, CDR1 MNHEY and CDR2 SVGAGI. The ends lost 4 bases at V and 5 bases at J; junction bases unmatched: 8. This CDR3 contains 16 residues. CDR3 residues: CASSSPRGQRANVLTF. The CDR3 DNA sequence: TGTGCCAGCAGTTCCCCTAGGGGGCAAAGGGCCAACGTCCTGACTTTC.

This chain uses TRBV7-9 with TRBJ1-5; possible D gene TRBD1, 6 bases. V was cut by 5 bases and J by 7 bases, with 21 bases left in between. The CDR3 has 16 residues. In germline, CDR1 is SEHNR, CDR2 FQNEAQ (reference sequence). The DNA for the CDR3 is TGTGCCAGCAGCCCCTTGGCAGGGGCAAGTTACCAGCCCCAGCATTTT. It specifies CASSPLAGASYQPQHF.

CDR3 nucleotide sequence: TGCGCCAGCAGCTTGGTCCAGGATCGGAACTATGGCTACACCTTC. It encodes CASSLVQDRNYGYTF. The chain links TRBV5-1 to TRBJ1-2; D is unclear. V was clipped by 0 bases and J by 2 bases, with 11 bases between them. The CDR3 totals 15 residues. Germline-derived CDR1 and CDR2 are SGHRS and YFSETQ.

CDR3 protein: CASSPGQVTQETQYF. For the CDR3, the DNA is TGTGCCAGCAGCCCCGGACAGGTGACCCAAGAGACCCAGTACTTC. This rearrangement joins TRBV11-2 to TRBJ2-5, with TRBD1 matching 7 bases. The CDR3 totals 15 residues. With 5 bases clipped from V and 1 base from J, the junction kept 7 bases outside the gene matches. Germline lookup yields CDR1 SGHAT and CDR2 FQNNGV.

The chain recombines TRBV23-1 with TRBJ2-1; D is ambiguous. TRBV23-1 is noted as an ORF with a role that remains uncertain. V lost 4 bases, J lost 3 bases, and 10 bases lay in between. The CDR3 contains 14 residues. CDR3 residues: CASSPTEVYNEQFF. The CDR3 DNA is TGCGCCAGCAGTCCTACAGAAGTCTACAATGAGCAGTTCTTC.

There are a few counts of this clone. The rearrangement joins TRBV27 to TRBJ2-7, with D perhaps matching TRBD2 (6 bases). The CDR3 extends over 13 amino acids. Trimming took 5 bases from V and 2 from J, leaving 10 bases between them. Looked up from germline, CDR1 is MNHEY and CDR2 is SMNVEV (reference sequence). The CDR3 bases are TGTGCCAGCAGTCCGCGACTAGCCTACGAGCAGTACTTC. It translates to CASSPRLAYEQYF.

This clone was seen a single time. V gene TRBV7-9 combines with J gene TRBJ2-7; 7 bases map to TRBD1. The trim removed 0 bases at V and 5 bases at J, leaving 4 bases unmatched. This CDR3 comprises 14 residues. Germline V gene data show CDR1 as SEHNR and CDR2 as FQNEAQ (reference sequence). The CDR3 DNA follows: TGTGCCAGCAGCTTAGCGGACAGGCCGGACGAGCAGTACTTC. Its translation is CASSLADRPDEQYF.

V usage is TRBV7-9 and J usage is TRBJ2-1; D is ambiguous. The length of the CDR3 is 14 residues. The germline V gene encodes CDR1 SEHNR and CDR2 FQNEAQ (reference sequence). V was cut by 6 bases and J by 8 bases, with 17 bases left in between. The CDR3 nucleotides read TGTGCCAGCAGACACACCTCTAAGTGGGATGAGCAGTTCTTC. Encoded protein: CASRHTSKWDEQFF.

This rearrangement joins TRBV9 to TRBJ1-1; no clear D gene. CDR3 length equals 15 residues. Trimming removed 0 bases from V and 1 base from J, with 10 bases in between. The germline gives CDR1 SGDLS, CDR2 YYNGEE. The CDR3 nucleotides are TGTGCCAGCAGCGTAGGTGGACGGTCGAACACTGAAGCTTTCTTT. It translates to CASSVGGRSNTEAFF.

The rearrangement joins TRBV7-9 to TRBJ2-7; D unresolved. This CDR3 comprises 13 residues. CDR1 SEHNR and CDR2 FQNEAQ come from the germline V gene (reference sequence). The germline V and J ends were trimmed by 5 bases and 3 bases, with 11 bases remaining between them. CDR3 amino acids: CASSLGPVYEQYF. The CDR3 coding sequence is TGTGCCAGCAGCCTGGGCCCCGTCTACGAGCAGTACTTC.

With respect to this clone: Other DNA sequences in this sample translate to the same CDR3. The rearrangement links TRBV7-9 to TRBJ2-7, with D hard to call. CDR1 and CDR2 from the germline V gene are SEHNR and FQNEAQ (reference sequence). Trimming stripped 3 bases from V and 2 bases from J, with 5 bases between. This CDR3 has 12 amino acids. The CDR3 region has the DNA TGTGCCAGCAGCTTCGGAGCCTACGAGCAGTACTTC. This sequence encodes CASSFGAYEQYF.

The V gene is TRBV19, the J gene TRBJ2-1, with a possible D match to TRBD1 (6 bases). Between the trimmed V and J ends, which lost 5 bases and 5 bases, there was a span of 22 bases. The CDR3 contains 17 residues. Germline V gives CDR1 LNHDA, CDR2 SQIVND (reference sequence). CDR3 in DNA: TGTGCCAGTAGTCCAGGGCACGTTGCAGGGGTCCACAATGAGCAGTTCTTC. It is translated as CASSPGHVAGVHNEQFF. The whole variable domain, remainder taken from reference TRBV19 and TRBJ2-1, is DGGITQSPKYLFRKEGQNVTLSCEQNLNHDAMYWYRQDPGQGLRLIYYSQIVNDFQKGDIAEGYSVSREKKESFPLTVTSAQKNPTAFYLCASSPGHVAGVHNEQFFGPGTRLTVL.

V usage is TRBV14 and J usage is TRBJ2-5; D is ambiguous. Per germline, CDR1 SGHDN and CDR2 FVKESK. Between the trimmed V and J ends, which lost 6 bases and 5 bases, there was a span of 19 bases. This CDR3 region has 15 residues. The CDR3 protein is CASSQRPAEWETQYF. The CDR3 DNA is TGTGCCAGCAGTCAAAGACCAGCCGAATGGGAGACCCAGTACTTC. The entire variable domain, with the rest obtained from reference TRBV14 and TRBJ2-5, is as follows: EAGVTQFPSHSVIEKGQTVTLRCDPISGHDNLYWYRRVMGKEIKFLLHFVKESKQDESGMPNNRFLAERTGGTYSTLKVQPAELEDSGVYFCASSQRPAEWETQYFGPGTRLLVL.

The J gene is TRBJ2-7, the V gene TRBV28, with 8 positions matching TRBD1. This CDR3 contains 16 residues. Germline lookup yields CDR1 MDHEN and CDR2 SYDVKM. Trimming cost V 5 bases and J 0 bases; bases outside gene matches: 9. CDR3 nucleotides: TGTGCCAGCAGTGGAAGCCCGACAGGGGCCTCCTACGAGCAGTACTTC. The encoded protein is CASSGSPTGASYEQYF.

J is TRBJ2-3 and V is TRBV7-9; D uncertain. Germline CDR1 is SEHNR and CDR2 is FQNEAQ (reference sequence). The CDR3 runs to 15 residues. The V gene lost 4 bases and the J gene lost 2 bases, with 13 bases spanning the gap. DNA for the CDR3: TGTGCCAGCAGCTCACCCCAGGTAGTCACAGATACGCAGTATTTT. It codes for CASSSPQVVTDTQYF.

The rearrangement links TRBV11-3 to TRBJ2-5; D unresolved. The germline V gene encodes CDR1 SGHNT and CDR2 YENEEA. This CDR3 spans 14 amino acids. Trimming took off 5 bases at V and 5 bases at J, with 15 bases between the two ends. The CDR3 DNA is TGTGCCAGCAGCCCCGATGACGGGTGGGAGACCCAGTACTTC. This translates into CASSPDDGWETQYF.

This sequence joins TRBV29-1 and TRBJ2-1, with TRBD2 matching over 11 bases. Trimming cost V 1 base and J 0 bases; bases outside gene matches: 8. The V gene's germline CDR1 is SQVTM and CDR2 ANQGSEA. The CDR3 has 18 amino acids. CDR3: CSVEGLAGGGHSYNEQFF. As DNA, the CDR3 is TGCAGCGTTGAAGGTCTAGCGGGAGGAGGACACTCCTACAATGAGCAGTTCTTC.

The rearrangement links TRBV9 to TRBJ2-6, with a possible D match to TRBD1 (5 bases). This CDR3 contains 16 residues. Germline V gives CDR1 SGDLS, CDR2 YYNGEE. V gave up 3 bases and J gave up 5 bases, with 15 bases separating them. The CDR3 spells CASSGRQSQWANVLTF. The CDR3 DNA reads as TGTGCCAGCAGCGGTAGACAGTCCCAATGGGCCAACGTCCTGACTTTC.

The genes are TRBV28 and TRBJ2-7, with 8 nucleotides matching TRBD1. Losses at the gene ends were 7 bases for V and 4 bases for J; bases not matched to a gene: 6. Germline CDR1 and CDR2: MDHEN and SYDVKM. This CDR3 has 13 amino acids. The CDR3 DNA reads as TGTGCCAGCACCGACAGGGGCCGATACGAGCAGTACTTC. It yields the protein CASTDRGRYEQYF.

The table lists this clone with a count of one. V usage is TRBV25-1 and J usage is TRBJ1-1, with TRBD1 matching 8 bases. This CDR3 region has 14 residues. Germline assignment: CDR1 MGHDK and CDR2 SYGVNS. With 5 bases clipped from V and 4 bases from J, the junction kept 6 bases outside the gene matches. CDR3 in amino acids: CASSRTGWSTEAFF. The DNA for the CDR3 is TGTGCCAGCAGTAGGACAGGGTGGTCCACTGAAGCTTTCTTT. Filled out from reference TRBV25-1 and TRBJ1-1, the complete variable domain reads EADIYQTPRYLVIGTGKKITLECSQTMGHDKMYWYQQDPGMELHLIHYSYGVNSTEKGDLSSESTVSRIRTEHFPLTLESARPSHTSQYLCASSRTGWSTEAFFGQGTRLTVV.

V is TRBV14 and J is TRBJ2-2; weak D call: TRBD1 (6 bases). The CDR3 runs 15 residues. Looked up from germline, CDR1 is SGHDN and CDR2 is FVKESK. Trimming left V 0 bases short and J 3 bases short, with 8 bases between. The CDR3 sequence: CASSQETGYTGELFF. The CDR3 DNA is TGTGCCAGCAGCCAAGAGACAGGCTACACCGGGGAGCTGTTTTTT.